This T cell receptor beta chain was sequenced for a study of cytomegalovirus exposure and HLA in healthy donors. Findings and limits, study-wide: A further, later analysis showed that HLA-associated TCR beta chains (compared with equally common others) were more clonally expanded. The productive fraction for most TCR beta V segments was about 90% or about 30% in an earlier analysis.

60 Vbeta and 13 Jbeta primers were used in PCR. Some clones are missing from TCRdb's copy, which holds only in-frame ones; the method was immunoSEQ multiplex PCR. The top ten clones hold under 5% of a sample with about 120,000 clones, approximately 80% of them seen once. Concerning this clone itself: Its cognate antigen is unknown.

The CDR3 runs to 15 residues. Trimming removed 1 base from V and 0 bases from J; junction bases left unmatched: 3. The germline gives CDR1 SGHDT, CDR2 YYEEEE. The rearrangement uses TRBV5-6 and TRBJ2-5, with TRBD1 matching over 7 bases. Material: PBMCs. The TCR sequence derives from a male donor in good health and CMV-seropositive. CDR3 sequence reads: CASSLLDRDQETQYF. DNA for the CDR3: TGTGCCAGCAGCTTGTTAGACAGGGACCAAGAGACCCAGTACTTC.